A single sample gave rise to the 29 T cell receptor beta chains below, sequenced in a study of shared clonotypes between healthy human individuals. The assay was immunoSEQ multiplex PCR, and TCRdb's table has in-frame clones only and misses some. The sample has approximately 2,000,000 clones, 80% to 95% seen once. CD45RO-negative cells were positively selected for CCR7, leaving out terminally differentiated effector memory CD45RA+ cells. The sample taken for sequencing was naive CD8+ T cells from PBMCs. These receptors all come from a man between 18 and 29 years old in good health. Some clones in this sample may be carry-over from other donors' samples.

The chain carries TRBV7-2 and TRBJ2-1; tentatively, D is TRBD2 (5 bases). CDR3 length: 17 residues. V was pared by 2 bases and J by 3 bases, with 17 bases between. CDR1 and CDR2 (germline): SGHTA, FQGNSA. CDR3 amino acids: CASSLLLGARGYNEQFF. DNA for the CDR3: TGTGCCAGCAGCTTACTTCTGGGCGCCCGGGGCTACAATGAGCAGTTCTTC.

CDR3 DNA: TGTGCCAGCAGAGGCGGGGCCAAAAACATTCAGTACTTC. Encoded protein: CASRGGAKNIQYF. The rearrangement links TRBV6-5 to TRBJ2-4, with D possibly being TRBD2 (5 bases). With 6 bases removed from V and 1 base from J, the gap between germline ends came to 7 bases. Germline CDR1 is MNHEY and CDR2 is SVGAGI. CDR3 length: 13 residues.

J is TRBJ1-2 and V is TRBV7-3; D unclear. Germline V gene lookup returns CDR1 SGHTA and CDR2 FQGTGA. CDR3 size: 15 residues. V shed 4 bases and J shed 10 bases, with 22 bases lying between them. CDR3 sequence reads: CASSSVPGQFSFYTF. CDR3 nucleotides: TGTGCCAGCAGCTCTGTCCCGGGCCAATTTTCATTCTACACCTTC.

The chain carries TRBV7-9 and TRBJ2-5, with D tentatively TRBD1 (7 bases). CDR3 length: 12 residues. V gave up 5 bases and J gave up 8 bases, with 12 bases separating them. Germline V CDR1 and CDR2: SEHNR, FQNEAQ (reference sequence). CDR3 region: CASSQGGGTQYF. The CDR3 region has the DNA TGTGCCAGCAGCCAGGGGGGTGGAACCCAGTACTTC.

In the case of this clone: Sequence at one end of the junction differs from germline and may be a read error. The sample carries other DNA sequences with the same CDR3. The chain combines TRBV6-1 with TRBJ2-7; possible D gene TRBD1, 5 bases. Germline CDR1 and CDR2: MNHNS and SASEGT. The length of the CDR3 is 14 residues. CDR3 protein: CASIPDSRVYEQYF. The CDR3 nucleotides read TGTGCCAGCATACCTGACTCCAGGGTTTACGAGCAGTATTTC.

The V and J genes are TRBV2 and TRBJ1-6; possibly TRBD1 for D (6 bases). The CDR3 sequence is 14 residues long. CDR1 SNHLY and CDR2 FYNNEI come from the germline V gene. Trimming left V 2 bases short and J 5 bases short, with 7 bases between. CDR3 nucleotide sequence: TGTGCCAGCAGTGAACAGGGGCATAATTCACCCCTCCACTTT. It encodes CASSEQGHNSPLHF.

The rearrangement uses TRBV9 and TRBJ2-2; a weak D match, TRBD2 (5 bases). Germline V lookup: CDR1 SGDLS, CDR2 YYNGEE. The V and J ends lost 0 bases and 3 bases respectively, with 12 bases between them. This CDR3 spans 16 amino acids. CDR3 DNA: TGTGCCAGCAGCGTAGCGGCGGACGGGGACACCGGGGAGCTGTTTTTT. This translates into CASSVAADGDTGELFF.

The DNA of the CDR3 is TGTGCCAGCAGCCGGGACGGACCTAACTATGGCTACACCTTC. It is translated as CASSRDGPNYGYTF. This chain uses TRBV2 with TRBJ1-2, with D possibly matching TRBD1 (5 bases). The V end was cut by 6 bases, the J end by 0 bases, with 11 bases between. The germline V gene encodes CDR1 SNHLY and CDR2 FYNNEI. The CDR3 consists of 14 residues.

The table lists this clone with a count of one. This chain connects TRBV7-3 to TRBJ2-1; unclear D gene. Between the trimmed V and J ends, which lost 4 bases and 4 bases, there was a span of 14 bases. This CDR3 has 15 residues. CDR1 is SGHTA, CDR2 FQGTGA, per germline. The CDR3 reads CASSSAWVGYNEQFF. DNA for the CDR3: TGTGCCAGCAGCTCAGCCTGGGTGGGGTACAATGAGCAGTTCTTC.

The V gene is TRBV4-3, the J gene TRBJ1-3; TRBD1 might be the D (6 bases). V was cut by 3 bases and J by 2 bases, with 14 bases left in between. The CDR3 extends over 16 amino acids. CDR1 and CDR2 from the germline V gene are LGHNA and YSLEER. CDR3 nucleotide sequence: TGCGCCAGCAGCCACACAGGGTATGTGGCTGGAAACACCATATATTTT. This encodes CASSHTGYVAGNTIYF.

This clone appeared once. The chain has TRBV28 and TRBJ2-5; D call uncertain. V was pared by 1 base and J by 1 base, with 13 bases between. Germline V gene data show CDR1 as MDHEN and CDR2 as SYDVKM. This CDR3 is 16 amino acids long. CDR3 bases: TGTGCCAGCAGTTTATTGGGTATCGGCAGCCAAGAGACCCAGTACTTC. This sequence encodes CASSLLGIGSQETQYF.

The V and J genes are TRBV4-2 and TRBJ2-7; tentatively, D is TRBD2 (6 bases). V was shortened by 4 bases and J by 5 bases, with 15 bases between the two germline ends. This CDR3 is 14 amino acids long. Germline V gene lookup returns CDR1 LGHNA and CDR2 YNFKEQ. This CDR3 reads CASSPGTAGHEQYF. CDR3 in DNA: TGTGCCAGCAGCCCGGGGACTGCTGGGCACGAGCAGTACTTC.

This rearrangement joins TRBV7-9 to TRBJ1-5; D unclear. The germline V and J ends were trimmed by 7 bases and 9 bases, with 16 bases remaining between them. This CDR3 spans 13 amino acids. From germline, CDR1 is SEHNR and CDR2 FQNEAQ (reference sequence). The chain's CDR3 is CASTTGLLTPQHF. The CDR3 bases are TGTGCCAGCACCACGGGCCTTCTGACGCCCCAGCATTTT.

This chain connects TRBV7-9 to TRBJ2-3; maybe TRBD2 (5 bases). V lost 5 bases to trimming and J lost 2 bases, with 17 bases between them. The CDR3 sequence is 16 residues long. Looked up from germline, CDR1 is SEHNR and CDR2 is FQNEAQ (reference sequence). The CDR3 spells CASSTPVVGLTDTQYF. CDR3 nucleotides: TGTGCCAGCAGCACCCCGGTAGTAGGACTCACAGATACGCAGTATTTT.

The chain recombines TRBV7-9 with TRBJ2-7; 9 positions match TRBD1. The CDR3 loop spans 16 amino acids. V lost 5 bases, J lost 5 bases, and 13 bases stayed unmatched. Germline V lookup: CDR1 SEHNR, CDR2 FQNEAQ (reference sequence). DNA of the CDR3: TGTGCCAGCAGCCCCACGACCGGGACAGGGTCAAACGAGCAGTACTTC. Protein product: CASSPTTGTGSNEQYF.

This clone was detected only once. The rearrangement uses TRBV6-1 and TRBJ2-7, with D uncertain. The V end lost 0 bases, the J end lost 3 bases, and 24 bases lay between the germline ends. Per germline, CDR1 MNHNS and CDR2 SASEGT. The CDR3 is 19 amino acids. The CDR3 DNA reads TGTGCCAGCAGTGAAGCGTACCGGGCCGCGATTGTACCCGACTACGAGCAGTACTTC. Protein: CASSEAYRAAIVPDYEQYF.

This rearrangement joins TRBV27 to TRBJ2-7, with D unclear. V lost 6 bases to trimming and J lost 6 bases, with 12 bases between them. CDR1 and CDR2 (germline): MNHEY, SMNVEV (reference sequence). The CDR3 length is 12 residues. CDR3 DNA: TGTGCCAGCAGCCCAGGAGCAAGCGAGCAGTACTTC. This encodes CASSPGASEQYF.

This chain uses TRBV27 with TRBJ1-1; D gene uncertain. Deletions cut 6 bases from V and 0 bases from J, with 14 bases between. There are 15 residues in the CDR3. Germline assignment: CDR1 MNHEY and CDR2 SMNVEV (reference sequence). The DNA for the CDR3 is TGTGCCAGCAGCATGGCGTGGCAGCTGAACACTGAAGCTTTCTTT. The encoded protein is CASSMAWQLNTEAFF.

The V and J genes are TRBV6-1 and TRBJ2-1; maybe TRBD2 (5 bases). CDR3 length equals 15 residues. The germline V gene encodes CDR1 MNHNS and CDR2 SASEGT. Trimming took 0 bases from V and 7 from J, leaving 13 bases between them. As DNA, the CDR3 is TGTGCCAGCAGTGAAGCTAACCCGGGGTGGAATGAGCAGTTCTTC. It yields the protein CASSEANPGWNEQFF.

The gene calls are TRBV5-4 and TRBJ2-3; tentative D call: TRBD2 (6 bases). Germline CDR1 reads SGHNT; CDR2 reads YYREEE (reference sequence). V lost 4 bases and J 2 bases, leaving 14 bases between the germline ends. The CDR3 extends over 15 amino acids. CDR3 sequence reads: CASSPREPLTDTQYF. CDR3 coding DNA: TGTGCCAGCAGCCCACGGGAGCCCCTCACAGATACGCAGTATTTT.

This clone showed up just once. Other DNA variants within this sample encode the same CDR3. The chain is built from TRBV29-1 and TRBJ2-1; no definite D call. The CDR3 runs to 12 residues. V lost 0 bases and J lost 7, with 7 bases in between. The germline gives CDR1 SQVTM, CDR2 ANQGSEA. CDR3: CSVEDRVNEQFF. As DNA, the CDR3 is TGCAGCGTTGAAGATCGGGTGAATGAGCAGTTCTTC.

The chain combines TRBV7-2 with TRBJ2-1; tentative D call: TRBD2 (5 bases). The V and J ends lost 5 bases and 4 bases respectively, with 9 bases between them. The CDR3 is 13 amino acids. Per germline, CDR1 SGHTA and CDR2 FQGNSA. CDR3 sequence reads: CASSPGVYNEQFF. CDR3 bases: TGTGCCAGCAGCCCCGGGGTGTACAATGAGCAGTTCTTC.

This chain's CDR3 is CASSQDRRQSLPQHF. The CDR3 DNA reads TGCGCCAGCAGCCAAGATAGGAGGCAGTCTTTGCCCCAGCATTTT. This sequence joins TRBV4-1 and TRBJ1-5, with D unresolved. Germline V lookup: CDR1 MGHRA, CDR2 YSYEKL. The germline V and J ends were trimmed by 0 bases and 9 bases, with 15 bases remaining between them. This CDR3 is built from 15 residues.

The chain carries TRBV18 and TRBJ2-5; D is unclear. The germline V gene has CDR1 KGHSH and CDR2 LQKENI. V was pared by 8 bases and J by 1 base, with 2 bases between. The CDR3 runs 10 residues. CDR3 protein: CASAQETQYF. The CDR3 nucleotides are TGTGCCAGCGCCCAAGAGACCCAGTACTTC.

This chain connects TRBV5-6 to TRBJ1-5; a weak D match, TRBD1 (5 bases). There are 16 residues in the CDR3. Trimming shortened V by 0 bases and J by 0 bases, and 10 bases separated the two germline ends. CDR1 is SGHDT, CDR2 YYEEEE, per germline. The CDR3 DNA reads TGTGCCAGCAGCTTGGGCAAGGGGTATAGCAATCAGCCCCAGCATTTT. This translates into CASSLGKGYSNQPQHF.

The chain carries TRBV27 and TRBJ2-2; D not resolved. Germline V gives CDR1 MNHEY, CDR2 SMNVEV (reference sequence). Trimming shortened V by 5 bases and J by 5 bases, and 12 bases separated the two germline ends. This CDR3 spans 14 amino acids. CDR3 DNA: TGTGCCAGCAGTCCCTCCCGGGTTACCGGGGAGCTGTTTTTT. Protein product: CASSPSRVTGELFF.

J is TRBJ1-1 and V is TRBV30; 9 bases are shared with TRBD1. CDR1 GTSNPN and CDR2 SVGIG come from the germline V gene (reference sequence). The CDR3 spans 14 residues. Trimming removed 5 bases from V and 5 bases from J; junction bases left unmatched: 9. Written as DNA, the CDR3 is TGTGCCTGGTACGAAAAACAGGGGGCGACTGAAGCTTTCTTT. Translating gives CAWYEKQGATEAFF.

The V and J genes are TRBV10-3 and TRBJ2-5; D may be TRBD1 (6 bases). Germline values: CDR1 ENHRY, CDR2 SYGVKD. There are 13 residues in the CDR3. V was pared by 7 bases and J by 0 bases, with 9 bases between. The DNA of the CDR3 is TGTGCCATCAATGGGGACAACCAAGAGACCCAGTACTTC. Protein: CAINGDNQETQYF.

This clone was seen more than once but under ten times. The chain uses TRBV2 and TRBJ1-5; D is unclear. Germline assignment: CDR1 SNHLY and CDR2 FYNNEI. CDR3 length: 13 residues. Trimming shortened V by 3 bases and J by 3 bases, and 6 bases separated the two germline ends. DNA for the CDR3: TGTGCCAGCAGTGACAGGCACAATCAGCCCCAGCATTTT. It translates to CASSDRHNQPQHF.